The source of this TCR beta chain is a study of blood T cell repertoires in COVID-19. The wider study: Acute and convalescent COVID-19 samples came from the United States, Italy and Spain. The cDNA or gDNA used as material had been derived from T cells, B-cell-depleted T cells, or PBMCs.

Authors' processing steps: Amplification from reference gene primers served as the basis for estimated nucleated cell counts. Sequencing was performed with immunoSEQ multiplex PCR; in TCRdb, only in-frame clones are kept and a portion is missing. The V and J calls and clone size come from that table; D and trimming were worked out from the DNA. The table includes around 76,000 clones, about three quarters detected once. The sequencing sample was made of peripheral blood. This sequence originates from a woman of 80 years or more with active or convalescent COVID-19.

This CDR3 is CASSATRVALETQYF. CDR3 DNA: TGTGCCAGCAGCGCGACTAGGGTTGCTCTGGAGACCCAGTACTTC. The genes are TRBV9 and TRBJ2-5; TRBD2 might be the D (6 bases). V was shortened by 3 bases and J by 5 bases, with 17 bases between the two germline ends. This CDR3 comprises 15 residues. Germline V gene sequence: CDR1 SGDLS, CDR2 YYNGEE.